Listed below are T cell receptor beta chains from one sample, sequenced in a study of shared clonotypes between healthy human individuals. Assay used: immunoSEQ multiplex PCR; TCRdb lists only in-frame clones, some missing. Here the sample spans around 500,000 clones, 76% being singletons. The specimen was PBMCs. The source is a woman between 35 and 50 years old in good health. Some clones in this sample may be carry-over from other donors' samples. Each CDR3 is given with its conserved first and last residue. D genes are given only for firm matches. Only some rows state a clone size, as once, few, many or a class for expanded clones.

clone size	V gene	D gene	J gene	CDR3 DNA	CDR3 protein
.	TRBV10-2	TRBD1	TRBJ2-1	TGCGCCAGCACTCCACCAGGGGGCCCCAATGAGCAGTTCTTC	CASTPPGGPNEQFF
once	TRBV7-2	.	TRBJ1-2	TGTGCCAGCAGCTATAACCGGGACACCTATGGCTACACCTTC	CASSYNRDTYGYTF
.	TRBV5-1	.	TRBJ1-3	TGCGCCAGCAGCCTTGGACGGGGAAACACCATATATTTT	CASSLGRGNTIYF
.	TRBV30	.	TRBJ1-1	TGTGCCTGGAGTGTAAAATCGATCAGGGATTTTGGGGCTTTCTTT	CAWSVKSIRDFGAFF
once	TRBV5-6	TRBD2	TRBJ2-7	TGTGCCAGCAGCCCCATATCTAGCGGGAGAACTGCCGAGCAGTACTTC	CASSPISSGRTAEQYF
.	TRBV13	.	TRBJ2-5	TGTGCCAGCAGCCGGAGGGGGAGGGGCCAAGAGACCCAGTACTTC	CASSRRGRGQETQYF
.	TRBV10-3	.	TRBJ2-5	TGTGCCATCAGTGAGGGATACGGAGGGTGGGAGACCCAGTACTTC	CAISEGYGGWETQYF
few	TRBV21-1	.	TRBJ2-7	TGTGCCAGCAGCAACGCCTGTGCGTCGGGGCAGTACTTC	CASSNACASGQYF
many	TRBV9	.	TRBJ1-2	TGTGCCAGCAGCGTAGAGGGTGTGCTGGGCTATGGCTACACCTTC	CASSVEGVLGYGYTF
.	TRBV10-3	.	TRBJ2-3	TGTGCCATCAGTGAGTCCCGGGGGACTGGGCTTAGCACAGATACGCAGTATTTT	CAISESRGTGLSTDTQYF
.	TRBV30	.	TRBJ1-1	TGTGCCTGGAGTAGGGGAGGCACTGAAGCTTTCTTT	CAWSRGGTEAFF
.	TRBV29-1	.	TRBJ2-3	TGCAGCGTTGAAGACCGCCCCCCGGACTTTTACACAGATACGCAGTATTTT	CSVEDRPPDFYTDTQYF
few	TRBV19	.	TRBJ1-3	TGTGCCACCGGTGACGGGATGGGGAGAAACACCATATATTTT	CATGDGMGRNTIYF
few	TRBV27	.	TRBJ1-4	TGTGCCAGCAGTTTGAACTACGCAACTAATGAAAAACTGTTTTTT	CASSLNYATNEKLFF
.	TRBV7-2	TRBD2	TRBJ2-1	TGTGCCAGCAGCCCACTACGAGGACTAGCGGGAGAGTTCTACAATGAGCAGTTCTTC	CASSPLRGLAGEFYNEQFF
.	TRBV29-1	.	TRBJ2-7	TGCAGCGTCCGGTTGGGCAGCTACGAGCAGTACTTC	CSVRLGSYEQYF
once	TRBV5-1	.	TRBJ1-5	TGCGCCAGCAGCTTTGAGACAGATCAGCCCCAGCATTTT	CASSFETDQPQHF